A single sample gave rise to the 19 T cell receptor beta chains below, sequenced in a study of blood T cell repertoires in COVID-19. Data came from immunoSEQ multiplex PCR; TCRdb stores just in-frame clones and leaves some out. This sample carries 65,000 to 90,000 clones, approximately 83% of them seen once, and the ten largest clones take 25% to 30%. Sequenced material: peripheral blood. Receptors were obtained from a human donor in a cohort sampled during active COVID-19.

This clone was recorded once. The V gene is TRBV15, the J gene TRBJ2-5; D possibly corresponds to TRBD1 (6 bases). From germline, CDR1 is LNHNV and CDR2 YYDKDF (reference sequence). CDR3 length: 14 amino acids. Between the trimmed V and J ends, which lost 5 bases and 4 bases, there was a span of 14 bases. The CDR3, as DNA: TGTGCCACCAGCGGAATTATCAGGGGAGAGACCCAGTACTTC. Translating gives CATSGIIRGETQYF.

The chain has TRBV6-2 or TRBV6-3 and TRBJ1-1; TRBD1 matches at 7 bases. CDR1 and CDR2 (germline): MNHEY, SVGEGT. Trimming took 3 bases from V and 4 from J; bases not matched to a gene: 17. This CDR3 comprises 18 residues. The CDR3 reads CASSYERTTGRGITEAFF. For the CDR3, the DNA is TGTGCCAGCAGTTATGAGAGGACGACAGGGAGAGGGATCACTGAAGCTTTCTTT.

The J gene is TRBJ1-5, the V gene TRBV15; 10 bases agree with TRBD1. CDR1 and CDR2 from the germline V gene are LNHNV and YYDKDF (reference sequence). This CDR3 has 17 residues. With 0 bases clipped from V and 4 bases from J, the junction kept 6 bases outside the gene matches. CDR3 bases: TGTGCCACCAGCAGAGAGCCCGGGACAGGGGTAAATCAGCCCCAGCATTTT. This translates into CATSREPGTGVNQPQHF. Complete variable domain (other parts from reference TRBV15 and TRBJ1-5): DAMVIQNPRYQVTQFGKPVTLSCSQTLNHNVMYWYQQKSSQAPKLLFHYYDKDFNNEADTPDNFQSRRPNTSFCFLDIRSPGLGDTAMYLCATSREPGTGVNQPQHFGDGTRLSIL.

This clone was seen more than once but under ten times. V gene TRBV19 combines with J gene TRBJ2-3; TRBD2 aligns across 12 bases. The germline V gene encodes CDR1 LNHDA and CDR2 SQIVND (reference sequence). The CDR3 extends over 16 amino acids. V dropped 4 bases and J dropped 4; count of bases not matched to a gene: 6. This CDR3 reads CASSKLAGGSADTQYF. As DNA, the CDR3 is TGTGCCAGTAGTAAACTAGCGGGGGGAAGCGCAGATACGCAGTATTTT.

This clone was seen a few times. For the CDR3, the DNA is TGTGCCAGCAGTGCCCACGGGGACACTGAAGCTTTCTTT. Translated: CASSAHGDTEAFF. V gene TRBV2 combines with J gene TRBJ1-1; no reliable D call. Germline V gives CDR1 SNHLY, CDR2 FYNNEI. The CDR3 is 13 residues long. Trimming removed 4 bases at V and 3 bases at J, with 9 bases between. Full variable domain (missing parts from reference TRBV2 and TRBJ1-1): EPEVTQTPSHQVTQMGQEVILRCVPISNHLYFYWYRQILGQKVEFLVSFYNNEISEKSEIFDDQFSVERPDGSNFTLKIRSTKLEDSAMYFCASSAHGDTEAFFGQGTRLTVV.

This clone was seen once. The V and J genes are TRBV5-4 and TRBJ1-4; the D gene is possibly TRBD1 (6 bases). V was pared by 6 bases and J by 6 bases, with 12 bases between. This CDR3 has 13 residues. Looked up from germline, CDR1 is SGHNT and CDR2 is YYREEE (reference sequence). CDR3 loop: CASTTGLDEKLFF. Here the CDR3 DNA reads TGTGCCAGCACAACAGGGTTGGATGAAAAACTGTTTTTT.

This clone has just a few counts. The chain is built from TRBV6-1 and TRBJ1-5, with D unclear. CDR1 is MNHNS, CDR2 SASEGT, per germline. This CDR3 spans 15 amino acids. Trimming removed 0 bases at V and 7 bases at J, with 13 bases between. CDR3 bases: TGTGCCAGCAGTGAAGCCGAACTGGTACGGCAGCCCCAGCATTTT. It codes for CASSEAELVRQPQHF.

The rearrangement uses TRBV7-2 and TRBJ2-1; the D is unclear. The germline V and J ends were trimmed by 3 bases and 0 bases, with 9 bases remaining between them. The germline V gene encodes CDR1 SGHTA and CDR2 FQGNSA. The CDR3 is 15 amino acids. DNA of the CDR3: TGTGCCAGCAGCTTGGCGGTCAGCTCCTACAATGAGCAGTTCTTC. It specifies CASSLAVSSYNEQFF.

The chain combines TRBV5-4 with TRBJ1-2; 8 nucleotides line up with TRBD1. Germline trimming cut 8 bases from V and 4 bases from J; bases unmatched to any gene: 7. The CDR3 runs 13 residues. Germline-derived CDR1 and CDR2 are SGHNT and YYREEE (reference sequence). The DNA of the CDR3 is TGTGCCAGTAGAAGACAGGGGTCCTATGGCTACACCTTC. It encodes CASRRQGSYGYTF.

This chain connects TRBV29-1 to TRBJ2-1; 9 bases agree with TRBD1. Germline assignment: CDR1 SQVTM and CDR2 ANQGSEA. CDR3 size: 14 residues. V shed 3 bases and J 2 bases; nucleotides not matched to a gene: 2. The CDR3 region has the DNA TGCAGCGTTGACCGGGACAGGGCCTACAATGAGCAGTTCTTC. Protein: CSVDRDRAYNEQFF.

This chain links TRBV15 with TRBJ2-5; D is uncertain. The CDR3 has 12 residues. Deletions cut 0 bases from V and 5 bases from J, with 4 bases between. Per germline, CDR1 LNHNV and CDR2 YYDKDF (reference sequence). The CDR3 reads CATSRDVETQYF. CDR3 DNA: TGTGCCACCAGCAGAGACGTGGAGACCCAGTACTTC.

The chain couples TRBV27 to TRBJ2-5; 7 bases are shared with TRBD1. J gave up 5 bases and V 5 bases, and 11 bases lay outside the gene matches. The CDR3 is made up of 15 amino acids. CDR1 MNHEY and CDR2 SMNVEV come from the germline V gene (reference sequence). In nucleotides, the CDR3 is TGTGCCAGCAGTCCACACAGGGGTGGGGGCGAGACCCAGTACTTC. It is translated as CASSPHRGGGETQYF.

V is TRBV9 and J is TRBJ2-1, with D possibly being TRBD1 (5 bases). V was cut by 4 bases and J by 4 bases, with 9 bases left in between. The CDR3 extends over 13 amino acids. Germline CDR1 is SGDLS and CDR2 is YYNGEE. The CDR3 reads CASSITGYNEQFF. The CDR3 nucleotides are TGTGCCAGCAGCATCACAGGTTACAATGAGCAGTTCTTC. The full variable domain, with the rest looked up from reference TRBV9 and TRBJ2-1, is DSGVTQTPKHLITATGQRVTLRCSPRSGDLSVYWYQQSLDQGLQFLIQYYNGEERAKGNILERFSAQQFPDLHSELNLSSLELGDSALYFCASSITGYNEQFFGPGTRLTVL.

V and J are TRBV11-3 and TRBJ2-2; TRBD2 matches at 8 bases. The CDR3 consists of 17 residues. Germline assignment: CDR1 SGHNT and CDR2 YENEEA. The trim removed 5 bases at V and 0 bases at J, leaving 8 bases unmatched. CDR3 in DNA: TGTGCCAGCAGCCCCGAACGGGGGGGTGCGAACACCGGGGAGCTGTTTTTT. Amino acids: CASSPERGGANTGELFF.

V gene TRBV5-1 combines with J gene TRBJ1-2; 12 nucleotides align to TRBD1. V was pared by 6 bases and J by 9 bases, with 6 bases of the junction left unmatched. The CDR3 covers 13 residues. CDR1 and CDR2 (germline): SGHRS, YFSETQ. Here the CDR3 DNA reads TGCGCCAGCAATCTCGGGACAGGGGGCCGCTACACCTTC. It encodes CASNLGTGGRYTF. Full variable domain (outside the CDR3, taken from reference TRBV5-1 and TRBJ1-2): KAGVTQTPRYLIKTRGQQVTLSCSPISGHRSVSWYQQTPGQGLQFLFEYFSETQRNKGNFPGRFSGRQFSNSRSEMNVSTLELGDSALYLCASNLGTGGRYTFGSGTRLTVV.

In its sample, this clone was seen once. The gene calls are TRBV7-9 and TRBJ2-5; 8 bases are a match to TRBD2. V was clipped by 0 bases and J by 4 bases; unmatched bases: 7. Germline assignment: CDR1 SEHNR and CDR2 FQNEAQ (reference sequence). This CDR3 region has 16 residues. The CDR3 nucleotides read TGTGCCAGCAGCTTAGCCAGCGGGGGCCGAAGAGAGACCCAGTACTTC. It specifies CASSLASGGRRETQYF.

The CDR3 region is CASSPGGANKAFF. The CDR3 DNA reads as TGTGCCAGCTCACCAGGCGGGGCTAATAAAGCTTTCTTT. The V call is TRBV18, the J call TRBJ1-1; D may be TRBD1 (5 bases). Trimming stripped 2 bases from V and 9 bases from J, with 13 bases between. CDR3 size: 13 residues. From germline, CDR1 is KGHSH and CDR2 LQKENI.

This chain uses TRBV5-1 with TRBJ1-2; 8 positions agree with TRBD1. The CDR3 covers 14 residues. CDR1 SGHRS and CDR2 YFSETQ come from the germline V gene. The V segment lost 4 bases and the J segment 4 bases; nucleotides outside the gene matches: 6. CDR3 sequence: CASSNDRGGYGYTF. DNA for the CDR3: TGCGCCAGCAGCAACGACAGGGGCGGCTATGGCTACACCTTC.

The genes are TRBV29-1 and TRBJ2-7; no firm D call. CDR1 and CDR2 (germline): SQVTM, ANQGSEA. The CDR3 length is 13 residues. Trimming cost V 0 bases and J 3 bases, with 9 bases left between them. This CDR3 is CSVEESGFYEQYF. DNA for the CDR3: TGCAGCGTTGAAGAATCCGGGTTCTACGAGCAGTACTTC.